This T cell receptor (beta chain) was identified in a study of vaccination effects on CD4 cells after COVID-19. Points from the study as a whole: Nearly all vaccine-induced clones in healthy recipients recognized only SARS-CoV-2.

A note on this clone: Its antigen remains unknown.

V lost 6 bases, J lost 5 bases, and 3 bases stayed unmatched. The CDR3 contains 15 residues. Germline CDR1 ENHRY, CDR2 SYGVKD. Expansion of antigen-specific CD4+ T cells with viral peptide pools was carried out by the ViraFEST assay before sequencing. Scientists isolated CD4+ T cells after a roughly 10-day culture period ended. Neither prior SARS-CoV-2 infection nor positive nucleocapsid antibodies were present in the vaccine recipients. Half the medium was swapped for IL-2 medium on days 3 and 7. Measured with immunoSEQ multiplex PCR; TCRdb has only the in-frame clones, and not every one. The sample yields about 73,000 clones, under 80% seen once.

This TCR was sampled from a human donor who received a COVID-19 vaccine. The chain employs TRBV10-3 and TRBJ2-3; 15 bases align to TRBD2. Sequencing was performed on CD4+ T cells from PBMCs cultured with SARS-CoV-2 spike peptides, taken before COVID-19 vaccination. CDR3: CAISRTSGGVDTQYF. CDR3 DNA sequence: TGTGCCATCAGCAGGACTAGCGGGGGGGTAGATACGCAGTATTTT.